This TCR beta chain was captured in a study of blood T cell repertoires in COVID-19. The V and J ends lost 5 bases and 7 bases, in that order; junction bases with no gene match: 5. CDR3 length: 13 residues. The repertoire was sequenced with immunoSEQ multiplex PCR; TCRdb's copy has only in-frame clones and lacks some. The sample lists under 150,000 clones; about 90% were seen once. This receptor was identified in a man between 45 and 60 years old with active COVID-19. Sequencing used peripheral blood. V and J are TRBV12-3 or TRBV12-4 and TRBJ2-1; 7 nucleotides agree with TRBD2. DNA for the CDR3: TGTGCCAGCAGTCCTCTAGCGGCTAATGAGCAGTTCTTC. It encodes CASSPLAANEQFF.